This T cell receptor beta chain was sequenced in a study of regulatory T cells in long-lasting Graves disease. This clonotype was picked up many times. Time point defined: newly diagnosed GD, antithyroid drugs for less than 3 months. PBMC-extracted RNA yielded the TCR library. Relying on iRepertoire HTBI primers and Arm-PCR of CDR3 regions, the team built TCR beta libraries. TCRdb analysed the multiplex PCR reads with MiXCR anew, one entry per CDR3 protein. The table shows about 310,000 distinct CDR3 sequences, with 18% occurring only once. Trimming left V 10 bases short and J 2 bases short, with 11 bases between. CDR1 is MNHEY and CDR2 is SMNVEV in the germline V gene (reference sequence). This CDR3 is 12 amino acids long.

The clonotype originates from a female donor with Graves disease. This specimen was peripheral blood mononuclear cells (PBMCs), taken at new diagnosis, from a patient treated with antithyroid drugs. The rearrangement links TRBV27 to TRBJ2-5; a possible D gene is TRBD2 (5 bases). Here the CDR3 DNA reads TGTGCCAACCCCTCGGGGCAAGAGACCCAGTACTTC. Protein: CANPSGQETQYF.